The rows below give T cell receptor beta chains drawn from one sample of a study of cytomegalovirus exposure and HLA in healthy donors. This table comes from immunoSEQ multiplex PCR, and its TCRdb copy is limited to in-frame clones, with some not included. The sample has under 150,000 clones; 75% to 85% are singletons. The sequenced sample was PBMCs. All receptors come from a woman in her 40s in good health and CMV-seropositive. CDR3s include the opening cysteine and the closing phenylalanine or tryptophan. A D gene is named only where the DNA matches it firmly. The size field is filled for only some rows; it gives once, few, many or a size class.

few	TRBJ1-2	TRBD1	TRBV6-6	CASSLTSGGSGYTF	TGTGCCAGCAGTCTAACTTCAGGGGGATCTGGCTACACCTTC
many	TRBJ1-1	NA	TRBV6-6	CASSLANTEAFF	TGTGCCAGCAGTCTGGCGAACACTGAAGCTTTCTTT
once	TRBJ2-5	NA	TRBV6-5	CASSRLGLASETQYF	TGTGCCAGCAGTCGACTGGGTCTGGCCTCAGAGACCCAGTACTTC
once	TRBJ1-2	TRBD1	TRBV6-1	CASSEQGRGPGGYTF	TGTGCCAGCAGTGAACAGGGAAGGGGGCCGGGTGGCTACACCTTC
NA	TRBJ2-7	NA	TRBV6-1	CASSVGQSSYEQYF	TGTGCCAGCAGTGTAGGACAGAGCTCCTACGAGCAGTACTTC
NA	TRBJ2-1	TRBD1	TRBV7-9	CSSSLGQGISYNEQFF	TGTTCCAGCAGCTTAGGACAGGGAATCTCCTACAATGAGCAGTTCTTC
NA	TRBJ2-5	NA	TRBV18	CASSPPSQVGETQYF	TGTGCCAGCTCACCACCGTCACAGGTTGGTGAGACCCAGTACTTC
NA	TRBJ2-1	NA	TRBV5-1	CASSLVPEDNEQFF	TGCGCCAGCAGCTTGGTTCCGGAGGACAATGAGCAGTTCTTC
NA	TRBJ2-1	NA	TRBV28	CASRTRGSKGSIHQFF	TGTGCCAGCAGGACCAGGGGTTCCAAGGGCTCCATCCACCAGTTCTTC
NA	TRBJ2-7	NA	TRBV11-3	CASSLGSRGYEQYF	TGTGCCAGCAGCTTAGGATCAAGGGGTTACGAGCAGTACTTC
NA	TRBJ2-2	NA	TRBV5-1	CASSSGSSTRELFF	TGCGCCAGCAGCTCCGGGTCGTCAACCAGGGAGCTGTTTTTT
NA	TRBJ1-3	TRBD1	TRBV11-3	CASRPSRDSIGSGNTIYF	TGTGCCAGCAGACCCTCCCGGGACAGCATAGGCTCTGGAAACACCATATATTTT
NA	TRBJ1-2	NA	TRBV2	CASMRLDYGYTF	TGTGCCAGCATGCGACTCGACTATGGCTACACCTTC
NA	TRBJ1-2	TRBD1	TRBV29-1	CSVVVGGAGGYTF	TGCAGCGTCGTGGTAGGGGGCGCCGGCGGCTACACCTTC
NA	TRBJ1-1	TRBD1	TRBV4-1	CASSQVTGVGNTEAFF	TGCGCCAGCAGCCAAGTGACAGGGGTCGGAAACACTGAAGCTTTCTTT
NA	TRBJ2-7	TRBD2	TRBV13	CASSAGLAETYEQYF	TGTGCCAGCAGCGCCGGACTAGCGGAGACCTACGAGCAGTACTTC
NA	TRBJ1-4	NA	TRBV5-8	CASSLYGQSEKLFF	TGTGCCAGCAGCTTGTACGGACAATCCGAAAAACTGTTTTTT
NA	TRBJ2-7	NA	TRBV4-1	CASSPQTVGHEQYF	TGCGCCAGCAGCCCACAGACAGTGGGGCACGAGCAGTACTTC
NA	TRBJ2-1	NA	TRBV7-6	CASSFSTRMEYNEQFF	TGTGCCAGCAGCTTCTCTACTAGGATGGAATACAATGAGCAGTTCTTC
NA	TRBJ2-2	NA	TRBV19	CASSIGREPGELFF	TGTGCCAGTAGTATAGGCCGGGAGCCCGGGGAGCTGTTTTTT
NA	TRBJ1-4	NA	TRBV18	CASSFLRGEKLFF	TGTGCCAGCTCGTTTTTGCGAGGTGAAAAACTGTTTTTT
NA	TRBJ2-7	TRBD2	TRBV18	CASSPATSGPFYEQYF	TGTGCCAGCTCACCAGCGACTAGCGGCCCCTTCTACGAGCAGTACTTC
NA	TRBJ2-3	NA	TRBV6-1	CASSDSADHTDTQYF	TGTGCCAGCAGTGATTCGGCGGATCACACAGATACGCAGTATTTT
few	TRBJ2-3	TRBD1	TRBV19	CASSKGQGAGDTQYF	TGTGCCAGTAGTAAGGGACAGGGGGCAGGAGATACGCAGTATTTT
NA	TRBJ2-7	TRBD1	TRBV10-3	CAISGPPRGGEADEQYF	TGTGCCATCAGTGGGCCACCTAGAGGGGGCGAAGCTGACGAGCAGTACTTC
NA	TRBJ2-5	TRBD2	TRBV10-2	CASRGLAGEETQYF	TGCGCCAGTCGGGGACTAGCGGGGGAAGAGACCCAGTACTTC
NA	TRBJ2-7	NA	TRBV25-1	CASPPGGPSPYEQYF	TGTGCCAGCCCGCCCGGGGGACCTTCCCCCTACGAGCAGTACTTC
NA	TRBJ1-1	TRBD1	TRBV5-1	CASRRQGPDTEAFF	TGCGCCAGCAGGAGACAGGGGCCGGACACTGAAGCTTTCTTT
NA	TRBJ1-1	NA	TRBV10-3	CAIAPRVEYYTEAFF	TGTGCCATCGCCCCCAGGGTGGAATATTATACTGAAGCTTTCTTT
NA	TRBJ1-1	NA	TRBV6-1	CASSEDRDTEAFF	TGTGCCAGCAGTGAAGACAGGGACACTGAAGCTTTCTTT
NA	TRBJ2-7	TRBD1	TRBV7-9	CASSRGGVTTEQYF	TGTGCCAGCAGCCGAGGGGGCGTAACTACCGAGCAGTACTTC
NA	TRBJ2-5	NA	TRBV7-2	CASSFQIGTVETQYF	TGTGCCAGCAGCTTTCAGATAGGGACTGTGGAGACCCAGTACTTC
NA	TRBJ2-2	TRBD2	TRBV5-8	CASSLTREVTGELFF	TGTGCCAGCAGCTTAACCCGGGAGGTCACCGGGGAGCTGTTTTTT
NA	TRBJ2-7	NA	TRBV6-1	CASSVMHSLPYEQYF	TGTGCCAGCAGTGTCATGCACAGCCTCCCCTACGAGCAGTACTTC
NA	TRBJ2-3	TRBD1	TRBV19	CASAGTATDTQYF	TGTGCCAGCGCCGGGACAGCGACAGATACGCAGTATTTT
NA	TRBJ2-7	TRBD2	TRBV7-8	CASSSRTSFYESEYF	TGTGCCAGCAGCTCCCGGACTAGTTTCTACGAGTCGGAGTACTTC
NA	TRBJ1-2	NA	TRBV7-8	CASSSGRGTYGYTF	TGTGCCAGCAGCTCTGGACGGGGAACCTATGGCTACACCTTC
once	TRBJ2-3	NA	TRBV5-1	CASRGASRTDTQYF	TGCGCCAGCAGGGGGGCTAGCCGCACAGATACGCAGTATTTT
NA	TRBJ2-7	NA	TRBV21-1	CASSTVREVAGGPTYEQYF	TGTGCCAGCAGCACTGTCCGGGAGGTAGCGGGAGGACCTACCTACGAGCAGTACTTC
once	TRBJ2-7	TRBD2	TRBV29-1	CSVELAGLSYEQYF	TGCAGCGTGGAACTAGCGGGTTTATCCTACGAGCAGTACTTC
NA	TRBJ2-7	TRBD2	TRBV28	CASSPTSESSYEQYF	TGTGCCAGCAGTCCGACTAGCGAAAGCTCCTACGAGCAGTACTTC
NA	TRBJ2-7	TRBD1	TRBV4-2	CASSQARGGTGTLYEQYF	TGTGCCAGCAGCCAAGCGAGAGGCGGGACAGGGACCCTCTACGAGCAGTACTTC
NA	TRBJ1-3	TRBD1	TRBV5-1	CASSLGTGASGNTIYF	TGCGCCAGCAGCTTGGGGACAGGGGCCTCTGGAAACACCATATATTTT
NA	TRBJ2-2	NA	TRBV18	CASSQETGRTGELFF	TGTGCCAGCTCACAAGAGACAGGGAGGACCGGGGAGCTGTTTTTT
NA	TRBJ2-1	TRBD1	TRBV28	CASLTTGKVGEQFF	TGTGCCAGCTTAACGACAGGGAAGGTTGGTGAGCAGTTCTTC
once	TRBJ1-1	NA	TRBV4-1	CASSRPPGSEAFF	TGCGCCAGCAGCCGGCCTCCAGGGTCTGAAGCTTTCTTT